This T cell receptor beta chain appears in the sequencing data of a study of T cells after yellow fever vaccination. In the study overall: The fractions with low cell numbers were processed using SMART-Seq v4 Ultra Low Input.

A word on this clonotype: Antigen: not known.

Overall study results and limits: Repertoires sorted by FACS could include abundant clonotypes that are contaminants from the bulk population. Compared with primary, the secondary response was weaker and peaked at day 5, not 15.

Production of TCR cDNA was by 5'RACE template switching, which also added a universal primer site and UMIs. TCRdb independently ran MiXCR on the 5' RACE reads; one entry per CDR3 protein. In the table there are 550,000 to 750,000 distinct CDR3 sequences, about 14% of which are singletons. Germline V gene sequence: CDR1 GTSNPN, CDR2 SVGIG (reference sequence). V lost 4 bases and J 9 bases, leaving 21 bases between the germline ends. The CDR3 loop spans 14 amino acids. The chain combines TRBV30 with TRBJ1-1; maybe TRBD1 (5 bases). The clonotype comes from a man younger than 40 who received the YFV17D yellow fever vaccine. Sample: PBMCs, taken on the day of the yellow fever booster vaccination. In DNA, the CDR3 is TGTGCCTGGATGAGGGGTGTCGTTCGAGGGAAAGCTTTCTTT. It specifies CAWMRGVVRGKAFF.